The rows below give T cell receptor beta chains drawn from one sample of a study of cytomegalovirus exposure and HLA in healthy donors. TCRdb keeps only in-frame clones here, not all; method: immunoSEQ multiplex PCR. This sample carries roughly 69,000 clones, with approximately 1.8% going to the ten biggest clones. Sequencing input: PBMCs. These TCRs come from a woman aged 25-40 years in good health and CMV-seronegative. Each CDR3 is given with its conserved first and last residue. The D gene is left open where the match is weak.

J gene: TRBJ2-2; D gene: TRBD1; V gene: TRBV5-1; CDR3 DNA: TGCGCCAGCAGCTTCGGGACAGGGTCGACCGGGGAGCTGTTTTTT; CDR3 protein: CASSFGTGSTGELFF
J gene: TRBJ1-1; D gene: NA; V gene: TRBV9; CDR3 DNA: TGTGCCAGCAGCGTAGAATATAGGGGAGGTGAAGCTTTCTTT; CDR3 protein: CASSVEYRGGEAFF
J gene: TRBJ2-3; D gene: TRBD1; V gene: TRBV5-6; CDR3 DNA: TGTGCCAGCAGCGTGGGACAGGGGGTAGATACGCAGTATTTT; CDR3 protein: CASSVGQGVDTQYF
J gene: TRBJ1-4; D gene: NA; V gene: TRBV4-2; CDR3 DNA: TGTGCCAGCAGCCAAGAGAGCGGGACGGCAGGCCTGGGTAGCGGAAAACTGTTTTTT; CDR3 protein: CASSQESGTAGLGSGKLFF
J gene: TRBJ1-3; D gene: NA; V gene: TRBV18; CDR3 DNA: TGTGCCAGCTCCCGGGACAACCCAGAAAGGGACACCATATATTTT; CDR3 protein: CASSRDNPERDTIYF
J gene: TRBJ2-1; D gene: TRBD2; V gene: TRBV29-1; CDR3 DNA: TGCAGCGTTCCCGCCCTAGCGGGGTCCTACAATGAGCAGTTCTTC; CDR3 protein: CSVPALAGSYNEQFF
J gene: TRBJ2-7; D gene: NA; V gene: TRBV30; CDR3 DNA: TGTGCCTGGAAGGCGGCGAGTGTCTACGAGCAGTACTTC; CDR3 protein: CAWKAASVYEQYF
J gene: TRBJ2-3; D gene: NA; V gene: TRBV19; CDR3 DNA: TGTGCCAGTAGTATGGCGGGCGCAACAGATACGCAGTATTTT; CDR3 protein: CASSMAGATDTQYF
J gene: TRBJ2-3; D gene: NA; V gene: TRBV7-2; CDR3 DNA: TGTGCCAGCTCTAGCGATTTTACGCAGTATTTT; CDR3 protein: CASSSDFTQYF
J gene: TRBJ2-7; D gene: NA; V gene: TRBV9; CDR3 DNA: TGTGCCAGCAGCGTTGAACAAACCTACGAGCAGTACTTC; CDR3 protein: CASSVEQTYEQYF
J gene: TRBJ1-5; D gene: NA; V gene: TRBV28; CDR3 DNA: TGTGCCAGCACCGTCCCAGGGCAGCCCCAGCATTTT; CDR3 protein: CASTVPGQPQHF
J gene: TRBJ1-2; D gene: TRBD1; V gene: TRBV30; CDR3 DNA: TGTGCCTGGAGTGTACTAAAAGGGGGCTCTGGCTACACCTTC; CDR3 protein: CAWSVLKGGSGYTF
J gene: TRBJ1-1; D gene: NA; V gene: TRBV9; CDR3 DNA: TGTGCCAGCAGCGTATCCCTCGCACAGGGTTTCACTGAAGCTTTCTTT; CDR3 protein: CASSVSLAQGFTEAFF
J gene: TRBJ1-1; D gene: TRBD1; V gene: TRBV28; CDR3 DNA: TGTGCCAGCAGTCTGTGGACAGGTACTATGAACACTGAAGCTTTCTTT; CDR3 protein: CASSLWTGTMNTEAFF
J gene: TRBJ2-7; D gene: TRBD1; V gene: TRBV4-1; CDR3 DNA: TGCGCCAGCAGCCCCACCCGGGACAGAGGCGAGCAGTACTTC; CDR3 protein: CASSPTRDRGEQYF